A selection of T cell receptor beta chains follows, all from one sample in a study of cytomegalovirus exposure and HLA in healthy donors. The data were produced by immunoSEQ multiplex PCR, yet TCRdb's version contains in-frame clones alone and is incomplete. The profile covers 150,000 or so clones, with 60% to 80% appearing a single time and 4.7% taken by the ten largest. Sequencing used PBMCs. These receptors were taken from a man in his late teens or twenties in good health and CMV-seropositive. CDR3s include the opening cysteine and the closing phenylalanine or tryptophan. The D gene is left open where the match is weak. Clone size appears in some rows only: once, few, many, or a class for an expanded clone.

d_gene	v_gene	abundance	j_gene	CDR3aa	CDR3nt
TRBD1	TRBV9	few	TRBJ1-1	CASSANRGGTEAFF	TGTGCCAGCAGCGCAAACAGGGGAGGAACTGAAGCTTTCTTT
NA	TRBV6-6	NA	TRBJ1-1	CASREGGSTEAFF	TGTGCCAGCAGGGAGGGAGGTTCCACTGAAGCTTTCTTT
TRBD2	TRBV11-2	NA	TRBJ2-1	CASRSGGYNEQFF	TGTGCCAGCCGGAGCGGGGGATACAATGAGCAGTTCTTC
NA	TRBV4-1	NA	TRBJ2-1	CASSRGGVAEGNEQFF	TGCGCCAGCAGCAGAGGTGGGGTAGCGGAAGGTAATGAGCAGTTCTTC
TRBD1	TRBV18	NA	TRBJ2-5	CASSRDRQETQYF	TGTGCCAGCAGCCGGGACAGACAAGAGACCCAGTACTTC
NA	TRBV25-1	once	TRBJ1-2	CASSPDSNYGYTF	TGTGCCAGCAGTCCCGACAGCAACTATGGCTACACCTTC
TRBD2	TRBV7-9	NA	TRBJ2-5	CASSPGLARETQYF	TGTGCCAGCAGCCCGGGACTAGCTCGCGAGACCCAGTACTTC
NA	TRBV4-1	NA	TRBJ1-2	CASSQEGQGLGYTF	TGCGCCAGCAGCCAAGAAGGGCAGGGGCTAGGCTACACCTTC
TRBD1	TRBV20-1	NA	TRBJ1-5	CRGQGDQPQHF	TGCAGGGGACAGGGGGATCAGCCCCAGCATTTT
TRBD1	TRBV9	NA	TRBJ1-3	CASSARQGSGNTIYF	TGTGCCAGCAGCGCACGACAGGGATCTGGAAACACCATATATTTT
TRBD2	TRBV7-6	once	TRBJ2-3	CASSLIAGLVDTQYF	TGTGCCAGCAGCCTTATAGCGGGGCTTGTAGATACGCAGTATTTT
TRBD2	TRBV5-1	NA	TRBJ2-5	CASSSGLAVETQYF	TGCGCCAGCAGCTCGGGACTAGCGGTCGAGACCCAGTACTTC
TRBD1	TRBV6-1	NA	TRBJ1-3	CASRGRGLSGNTIYF	TGTGCCAGCAGAGGCAGGGGGCTCTCTGGAAACACCATATATTTT
NA	TRBV29-1	NA	TRBJ1-1	CSVVASAAEAFF	TGCAGCGTTGTCGCCTCGGCGGCTGAAGCTTTCTTT
TRBD1	TRBV5-4	once	TRBJ1-2	CASSLKGAGRYGYTF	TGTGCCAGCAGCTTGAAGGGGGCAGGACGCTATGGCTACACCTTC
NA	TRBV12-5	NA	TRBJ2-2	CASGSPRTGNTGELFF	TGTGCTAGTGGTTCTCCGAGGACTGGGAACACCGGGGAGCTGTTTTTT
TRBD1	TRBV6-5	NA	TRBJ2-5	CASSYGQVGETQYF	TGTGCCAGCAGTTACGGACAGGTTGGAGAGACCCAGTACTTC
TRBD1	TRBV5-1	once	TRBJ2-1	CASSLDSTRTGGGQFF	TGCGCCAGCAGCTTGGATTCAACCAGGACAGGTGGCGGCCAGTTCTTC
NA	TRBV29-1	NA	TRBJ2-2	CSFEQENTGELFF	TGCAGCTTCGAGCAGGAGAACACCGGGGAGCTGTTTTTT
TRBD1	TRBV20-1	NA	TRBJ1-1	CSVYRGTEAFF	TGCAGTGTTTACAGGGGGACTGAAGCTTTCTTT
TRBD1	TRBV5-6	NA	TRBJ1-2	CASSYQQGNYGYTF	TGTGCCAGCAGCTATCAACAGGGGAACTATGGCTACACCTTC
TRBD2	TRBV7-8	NA	TRBJ2-2	CASSLRTSGSNTGELFF	TGTGCCAGCAGCTTGAGGACTAGCGGGAGTAACACCGGGGAGCTGTTTTTT
NA	TRBV19	NA	TRBJ2-5	CASGTGGETQYF	TGTGCCAGTGGTACCGGCGGAGAGACCCAGTACTTC